The source of this T cell receptor beta chain is a study of STAT5B mutations in CD4+ large granular lymphocyte leukemia. In the original analysis: A productive frequency of 2.59 x 10-5 was the lowest detectable. Assay used: immunoSEQ multiplex PCR; TCRdb lists only in-frame clones, some missing. V and J calls and clone size follow that table, whereas D and trimming were derived from the DNA. The repertoire holds around 33,000 clones, with roughly 79% as singletons. CDR3 size: 14 residues. The V segment lost 2 bases and the J segment 11 bases; nucleotides outside the gene matches: 8. From germline, CDR1 is MGHDK and CDR2 SYGVNS. Regarding the study as a whole: CD4-sorted patient repertoires seemed more clonal than healthy CD4+ repertoires. Compared with healthy controls (2/35), patient top clones favored TRBV06 (8/27).

As regards this clone: The antigen is undetermined.

V usage is TRBV25-1 and J usage is TRBJ1-4, with TRBD1 identical over 7 bases. This clonotype was sampled from a human donor in good health. The sample comprised CD4+ T cells from blood buffy coats. The CDR3 DNA is TGTGCCAGCAGTGAAAGAACAGGGGTGGGGAAACTGTTTTTT. It encodes CASSERTGVGKLFF.